This T cell receptor (beta chain) was sequenced for a study of blood T cell repertoires in COVID-19. Study-wide context: The samples span acute and convalescent COVID-19 from the United States, Italy and Spain. PBMCs, B-cell-depleted T cells, or T cells provided the cDNA or gDNA that made up the material.

Ages ranged from about 18 to 100 years, with residence in about two dozen US areas. The method was immunoSEQ multiplex PCR; TCRdb's version includes in-frame clones alone and lacks a portion of them. The sample records approximately 210,000 clones, 65% to 80% being singletons. The CDR3 is 15 residues long. Looked up from germline, CDR1 is SEHNR and CDR2 is FQNEAQ (reference sequence). V was clipped by 6 bases and J by 8 bases; unmatched bases: 11. The source is a woman between 50 and 59 years old with acute COVID-19. This chain uses TRBV7-9 with TRBJ1-4, with 8 positions matching TRBD1. The sample comprised PBMCs or T cells enriched from blood (not recorded which). CDR3 sequence (DNA): TGTGCCAGCAGTCCGAAGACAGGGGTGGGCGAAAAACTGTTTTTT. Translated, it gives CASSPKTGVGEKLFF.